This TCR beta chain was observed in a study of identical twins. This clonotype was picked up many times. The CDR3 spans 13 residues. Germline CDR1 is SGHAT and CDR2 is FQNNGV. V dropped 9 bases and J dropped 6 bases, with 14 bases sitting between them. The cDNA had a unique molecular identifier and a template-switch universal primer site. TCRdb processed the 5' RACE reads anew with MiXCR; each CDR3 protein has one entry. The repertoire has hundreds of thousands of distinct CDR3 sequences, 21% of them found once; the top ten carry approximately 4.5%. The same data also went into a second study, on T cells expressing NK-cell markers. That report adds: Sorted T-cell subsets CD3+CD56+NKG2C+, CD3+CD56+NKG2C- and CD3+CD56-NKG2C+ were TCR beta-sequenced.

The V and J genes are TRBV11-2 and TRBJ2-2; tentative D call: TRBD1 (6 bases). The receptor's source is a woman under 30 in good health. The sample comprised PBMCs. CDR3 nucleotides: TGTGCCAGTGAAACAGGGTTGTCCGGGGAGCTGTTTTTT. It specifies CASETGLSGELFF.